The subject of this entry is one T cell receptor beta chain. Its antigen is undetermined. Sequencing was performed with immunoSEQ multiplex PCR; in TCRdb, only in-frame clones are kept and a portion is missing. Among about 1 million clones listed, about 75% were seen once. The entry originates in a study of shared clonotypes between healthy human individuals. Whole-study context: Per donor, CD8 memory used one plate, CD8 naive used two, CD4 memory used three and CD4 naive used three.

Overall study findings and caveats: Since donors were few, the genetic and exposure-history diversity represented was limited.

This TCR came from a man between 18 and 29 years old in good health. Material: memory CD4+ T cells sorted from blood. Noted subset: CD45RA-negative fraction.

The CDR3 is CASSLRRTGHHGELFF. CDR3 nucleotide sequence: TGTGCCAGCAGTTTAAGACGGACGGGGCACCACGGGGAGCTGTTTTTT. This sequence joins TRBV28 and TRBJ2-2; D possibly matches TRBD1 or TRBD2 (5 bases each). CDR3 length: 16 amino acids. V gave up 2 bases and J gave up 7 bases, with 17 bases separating them. The germline CDR1 and CDR2 sequences are MDHEN and SYDVKM.